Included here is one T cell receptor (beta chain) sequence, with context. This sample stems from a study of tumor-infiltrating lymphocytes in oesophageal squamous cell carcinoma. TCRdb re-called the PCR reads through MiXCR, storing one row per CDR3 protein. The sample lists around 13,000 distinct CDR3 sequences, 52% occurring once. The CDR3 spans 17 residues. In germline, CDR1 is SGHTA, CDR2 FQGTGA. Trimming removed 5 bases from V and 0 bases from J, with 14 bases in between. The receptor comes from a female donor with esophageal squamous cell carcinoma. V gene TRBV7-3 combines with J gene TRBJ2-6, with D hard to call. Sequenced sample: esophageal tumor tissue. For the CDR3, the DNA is TGTGCCAGCAGCCAAGGGTCTGCGAGCTCTGGGGCCAACGTCCTGACTTTC. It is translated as CASSQGSASSGANVLTF. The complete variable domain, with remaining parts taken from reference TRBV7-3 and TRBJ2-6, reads GAGVSQTPSNKVTEKGKYVELRCDPISGHTALYWYRQSLGQGPEFLIYFQGTGAADDSGLPNDRFFAVRPEGSVSTLKIQRTERGDSAVYLCASSQGSASSGANVLTFGAGSRLTVL.